The sequence of this TCR beta chain was determined in a study of T-cell memory formation after mild COVID-19. About this clonotype itself: The antigen is not known.

Whole-study results and caveats: Mostly located in CM and EM were contracting CD4+ clones, with contracting CD8+ clones located in EMRA. Whether day 37 second-wave clones are SARS-CoV-2-specific was not confirmed. A balance of CD4 and CD8 characterized clones contracting day 15 to 85, whereas later expanders leaned CD4+.

This CDR3 contains 15 residues. V shed 6 bases and J shed 2 bases, with 19 bases lying between them. Germline CDR1 DFQATT, CDR2 SNEGSKA (reference sequence). Amplification by 5'RACE using constant-segment primers produced TCR alpha and TCR beta cDNA libraries that carried sample barcodes and UMIs. In TCRdb, the 5' RACE reads were re-called with MiXCR into one record per CDR3 protein. The table records 400,000 or so distinct CDR3 sequences, 20% of them present only once. The clonotype originates from an adult woman who had mild COVID-19 (a few samples of this study predate the infection). Cell type and time point are not known. The chain employs TRBV20-1 and TRBJ1-2, with D tentatively TRBD1 (5 bases). Source material: PBMCs or a T cell subset sorted from them (not recorded which). The CDR3 nucleotides are TGCAGTGCGATAGACAGAGAGGATTGGAACTATGGCTACACCTTC. It is translated as CSAIDREDWNYGYTF.